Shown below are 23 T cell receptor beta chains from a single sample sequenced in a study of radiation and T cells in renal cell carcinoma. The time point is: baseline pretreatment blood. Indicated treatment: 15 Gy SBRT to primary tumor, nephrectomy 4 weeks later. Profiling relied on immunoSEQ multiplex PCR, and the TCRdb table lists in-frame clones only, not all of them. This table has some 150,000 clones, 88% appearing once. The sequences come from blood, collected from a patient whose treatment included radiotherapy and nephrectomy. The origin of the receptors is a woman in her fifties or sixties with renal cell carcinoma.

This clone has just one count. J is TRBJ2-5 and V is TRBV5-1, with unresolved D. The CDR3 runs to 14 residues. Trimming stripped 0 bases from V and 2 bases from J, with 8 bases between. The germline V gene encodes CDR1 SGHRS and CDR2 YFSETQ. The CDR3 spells CASSLGRLQETQYF. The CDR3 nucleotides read TGCGCCAGCAGCTTGGGACGGCTTCAAGAGACCCAGTACTTC.

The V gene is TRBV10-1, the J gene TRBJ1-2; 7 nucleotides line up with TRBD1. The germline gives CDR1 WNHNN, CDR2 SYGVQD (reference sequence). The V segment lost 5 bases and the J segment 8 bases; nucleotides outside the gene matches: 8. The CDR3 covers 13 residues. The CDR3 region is CASSSDRAVGYTF. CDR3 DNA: TGCGCCAGCAGTTCCGACAGGGCTGTAGGCTACACCTTC.

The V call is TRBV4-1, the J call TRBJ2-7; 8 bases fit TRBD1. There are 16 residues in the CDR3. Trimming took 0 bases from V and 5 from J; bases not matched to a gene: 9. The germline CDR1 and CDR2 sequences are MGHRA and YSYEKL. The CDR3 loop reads CASSQDMAGGFNEQYF. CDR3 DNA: TGCGCCAGCAGCCAAGATATGGCAGGGGGCTTTAACGAGCAGTACTTC.

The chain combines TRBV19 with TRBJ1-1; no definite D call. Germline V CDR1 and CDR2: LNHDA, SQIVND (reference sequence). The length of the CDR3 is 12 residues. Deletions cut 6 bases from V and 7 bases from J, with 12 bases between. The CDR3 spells CASSTGGLEAFF. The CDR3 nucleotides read TGTGCCAGTAGCACCGGTGGGCTTGAAGCTTTCTTT.

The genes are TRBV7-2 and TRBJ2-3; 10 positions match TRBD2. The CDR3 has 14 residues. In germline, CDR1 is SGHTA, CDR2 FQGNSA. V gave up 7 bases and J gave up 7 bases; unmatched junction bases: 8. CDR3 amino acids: CASTPGLASYTQYF. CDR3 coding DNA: TGTGCCAGCACTCCGGGACTAGCGTCGTATACGCAGTATTTT.

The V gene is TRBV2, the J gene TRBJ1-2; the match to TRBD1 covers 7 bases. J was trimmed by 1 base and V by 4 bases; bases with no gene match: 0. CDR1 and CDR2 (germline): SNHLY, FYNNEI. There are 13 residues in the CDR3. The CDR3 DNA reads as TGTGCCAGCAGTGGGGACAGTAACTATGGCTACACCTTC. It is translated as CASSGDSNYGYTF.

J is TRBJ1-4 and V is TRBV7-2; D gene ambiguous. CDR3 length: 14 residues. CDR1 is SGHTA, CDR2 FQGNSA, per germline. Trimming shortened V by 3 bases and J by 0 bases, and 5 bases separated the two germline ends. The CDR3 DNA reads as TGTGCCAGCAGCTTCCGGGCAACTAATGAAAAACTGTTTTTT. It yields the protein CASSFRATNEKLFF.

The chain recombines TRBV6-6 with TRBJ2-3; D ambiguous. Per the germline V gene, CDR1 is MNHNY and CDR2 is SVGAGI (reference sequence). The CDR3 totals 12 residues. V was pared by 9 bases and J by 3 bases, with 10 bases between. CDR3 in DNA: TGTGCCAGTGCATCACAAACAGATACGCAGTATTTT. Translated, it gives CASASQTDTQYF.

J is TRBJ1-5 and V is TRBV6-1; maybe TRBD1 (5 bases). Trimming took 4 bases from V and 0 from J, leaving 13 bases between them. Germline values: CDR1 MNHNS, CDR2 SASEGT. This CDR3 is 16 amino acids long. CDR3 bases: TGTGCCAGCAGTGCCACGGGGGATTATAGCAATCAGCCCCAGCATTTT. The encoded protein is CASSATGDYSNQPQHF.

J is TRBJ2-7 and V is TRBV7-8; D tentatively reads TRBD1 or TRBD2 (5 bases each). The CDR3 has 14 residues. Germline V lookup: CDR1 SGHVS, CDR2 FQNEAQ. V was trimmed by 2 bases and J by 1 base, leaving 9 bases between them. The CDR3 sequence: CASSLPGRSYEQYF. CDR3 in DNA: TGTGCCAGCAGCTTACCGGGACGTTCCTACGAGCAGTACTTC.

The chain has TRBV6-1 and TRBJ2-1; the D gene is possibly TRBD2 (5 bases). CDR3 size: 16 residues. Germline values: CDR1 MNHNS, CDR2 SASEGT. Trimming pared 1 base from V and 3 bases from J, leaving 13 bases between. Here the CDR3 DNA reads TGTGCCAGCAGTGAAGACTCCGGGGTCGGCTACAATGAGCAGTTCTTC. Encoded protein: CASSEDSGVGYNEQFF.

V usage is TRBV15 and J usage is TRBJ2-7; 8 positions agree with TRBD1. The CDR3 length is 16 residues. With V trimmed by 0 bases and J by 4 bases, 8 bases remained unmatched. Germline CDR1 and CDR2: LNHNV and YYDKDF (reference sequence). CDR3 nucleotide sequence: TGTGCCACCAGCAGAGATCTGCGGACAGGGATTTACGAGCAGTACTTC. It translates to CATSRDLRTGIYEQYF.

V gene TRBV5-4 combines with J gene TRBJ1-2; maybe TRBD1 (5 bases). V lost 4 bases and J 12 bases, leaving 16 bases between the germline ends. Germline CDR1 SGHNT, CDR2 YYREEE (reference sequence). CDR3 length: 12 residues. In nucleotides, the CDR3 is TGTGCCAGCAGCCCTAGCACGGGGCATCACACCTTC. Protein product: CASSPSTGHHTF.

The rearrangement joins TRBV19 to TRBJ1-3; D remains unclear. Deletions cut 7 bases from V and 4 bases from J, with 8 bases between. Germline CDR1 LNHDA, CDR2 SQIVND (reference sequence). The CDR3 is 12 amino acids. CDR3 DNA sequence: TGTGCCAGTACGACCCAAGGAAACACCATATATTTT. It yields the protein CASTTQGNTIYF.

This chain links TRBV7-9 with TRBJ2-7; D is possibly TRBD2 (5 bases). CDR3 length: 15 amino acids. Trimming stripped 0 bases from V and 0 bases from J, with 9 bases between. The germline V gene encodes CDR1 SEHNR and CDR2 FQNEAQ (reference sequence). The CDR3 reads CASSLAGVSSYEQYF. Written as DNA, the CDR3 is TGTGCCAGCAGCTTAGCCGGGGTGAGCTCCTACGAGCAGTACTTC.

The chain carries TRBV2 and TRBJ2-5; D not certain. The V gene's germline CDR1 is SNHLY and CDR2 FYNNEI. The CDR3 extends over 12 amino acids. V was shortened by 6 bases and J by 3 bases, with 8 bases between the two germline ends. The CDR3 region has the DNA TGTGCCAGCAGGGGATGGGAAGAGACCCAGTACTTC. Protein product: CASRGWEETQYF.

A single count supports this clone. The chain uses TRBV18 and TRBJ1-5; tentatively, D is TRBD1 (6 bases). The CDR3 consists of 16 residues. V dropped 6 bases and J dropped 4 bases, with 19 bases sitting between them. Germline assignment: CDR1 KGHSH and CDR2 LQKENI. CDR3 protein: CASSPTRGGSNQPQHF. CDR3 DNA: TGTGCCAGCTCGCCGACCAGGGGAGGGAGTAATCAGCCCCAGCATTTT. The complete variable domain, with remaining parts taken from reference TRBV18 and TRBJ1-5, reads NAGVMQNPRHLVRRRGQEARLRCSPMKGHSHVYWYRQLPEEGLKFMVYLQKENIIDESGMPKERFSAEFPKEGPSILRIQQVVRGDSAAYFCASSPTRGGSNQPQHFGDGTRLSIL.

The CDR3 DNA is TGTGCCATTTCACAGGGTAATACGCAGTATTTT. Amino acids: CAISQGNTQYF. V usage is TRBV19 and J usage is TRBJ2-3, with D perhaps matching TRBD1 (6 bases). V was trimmed by 10 bases and J by 7 bases, leaving 12 bases between them. CDR1 is LNHDA and CDR2 is SQIVND in the germline V gene (reference sequence). This CDR3 has 11 amino acids.

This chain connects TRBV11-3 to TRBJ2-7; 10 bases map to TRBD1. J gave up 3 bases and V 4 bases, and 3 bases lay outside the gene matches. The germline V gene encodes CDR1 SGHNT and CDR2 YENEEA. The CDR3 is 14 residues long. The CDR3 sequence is CASSSRDRGYEQYF. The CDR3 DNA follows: TGTGCCAGCAGCTCCCGGGACAGGGGCTACGAGCAGTACTTC.

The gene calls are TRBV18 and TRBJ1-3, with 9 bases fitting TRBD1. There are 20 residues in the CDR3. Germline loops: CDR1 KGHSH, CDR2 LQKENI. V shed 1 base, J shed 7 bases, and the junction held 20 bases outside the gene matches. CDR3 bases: TGTGCCAGCTCACCACGTGTGACAGGGGGACAACGATTGGTGAGGAACACCATATATTTT. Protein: CASSPRVTGGQRLVRNTIYF.

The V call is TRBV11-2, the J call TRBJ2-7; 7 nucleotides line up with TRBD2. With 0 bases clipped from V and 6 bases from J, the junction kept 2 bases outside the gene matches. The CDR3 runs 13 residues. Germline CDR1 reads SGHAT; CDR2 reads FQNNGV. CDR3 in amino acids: CASSLEGRGEQYF. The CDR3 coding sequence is TGTGCCAGCAGCTTAGAAGGGAGGGGCGAGCAGTACTTC.

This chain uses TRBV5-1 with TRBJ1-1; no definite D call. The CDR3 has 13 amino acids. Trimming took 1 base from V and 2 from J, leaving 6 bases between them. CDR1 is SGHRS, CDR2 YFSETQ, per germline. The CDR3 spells CASSLSANTEAFF. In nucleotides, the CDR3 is TGCGCCAGCAGCTTGTCGGCTAACACTGAAGCTTTCTTT.

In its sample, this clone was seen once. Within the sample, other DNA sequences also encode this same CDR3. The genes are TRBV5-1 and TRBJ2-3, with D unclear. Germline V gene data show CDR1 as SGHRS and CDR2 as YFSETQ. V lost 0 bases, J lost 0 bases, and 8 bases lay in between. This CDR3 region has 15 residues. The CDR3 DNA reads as TGCGCCAGCAGCTTGGTACCCGGGAGCACAGATACGCAGTATTTT. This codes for CASSLVPGSTDTQYF.